The next 13 T cell receptor beta chains were all read from a single sample in a study of T cell responses to AZD1222 COVID-19 vaccine. Clones were read by immunoSEQ multiplex PCR, and TCRdb kept only the in-frame ones, dropping some. The sample lists 250,000 to 300,000 clones; 94% were seen once. Sequenced material: peripheral blood, taken 28 days after the second AZD1222 dose. All receptors come from an adult who received the AZD1222 COVID-19 vaccine.

V and J are TRBV4-3 and TRBJ2-3; D call uncertain. This CDR3 comprises 19 residues. V gave up 0 bases and J gave up 4 bases, with 23 bases separating them. CDR1 is LGHNA, CDR2 YSLEER, per germline. The CDR3: CASSQDTRPASIRPDTQYF. The CDR3 DNA sequence: TGCGCCAGCAGCCAAGATACCCGTCCGGCCTCCATCCGGCCAGATACGCAGTATTTT.

The sample holds one count of this clone. The genes are TRBV2 and TRBJ2-1; 8 positions match TRBD1. This CDR3 is 13 amino acids long. Trimming took 6 bases from V and 9 from J; bases not matched to a gene: 7. Germline-derived CDR1 and CDR2 are SNHLY and FYNNEI. CDR3 sequence (DNA): TGTGCCAGCAGGCCGGACAGGGCCACTGAGCAGTTCTTC. This codes for CASRPDRATEQFF.

The rearrangement joins TRBV28 to TRBJ2-5; tentative D call: TRBD2 (6 bases). Germline V gene data show CDR1 as MDHEN and CDR2 as SYDVKM. CDR3 size: 13 residues. V was cut by 7 bases and J by 3 bases, with 12 bases left in between. The CDR3 protein is CASTTVAEETQYF. CDR3 DNA: TGTGCCAGCACCACCGTAGCGGAAGAGACCCAGTACTTC.

The chain employs TRBV4-1 and TRBJ2-7; tentatively, D is TRBD1 or TRBD2 (5 bases each). Germline CDR1 MGHRA, CDR2 YSYEKL. V was cut by 1 base and J by 0 bases, with 7 bases left in between. The CDR3 is made up of 14 amino acids. The CDR3 region has the DNA TGCGCCAGCAGCCAAGGGGGGAGCTCCTACGAGCAGTACTTC. Protein product: CASSQGGSSYEQYF.

The chain employs TRBV4-1 and TRBJ1-2, with 7 bases fitting TRBD1. The CDR3 length is 15 residues. With 4 bases clipped from V and 3 bases from J, the junction kept 8 bases outside the gene matches. CDR1 MGHRA and CDR2 YSYEKL come from the germline V gene. The CDR3 DNA reads TGCGCCAGCAGCCTTACTTACACAGGGGACTATGGCTACACCTTC. Protein: CASSLTYTGDYGYTF.

In this sample, this clone turned up once. The genes are TRBV6-5 and TRBJ1-6; no firm D call. CDR1 is MNHEY and CDR2 is SVGAGI in the germline V gene. This CDR3 is 16 amino acids long. Between the trimmed V and J ends, which lost 0 bases and 10 bases, there was a span of 16 bases. The CDR3 is CASSYSSPDVRSPLHF. For the CDR3, the DNA is TGTGCCAGCAGTTACTCGAGCCCCGATGTTAGATCACCCCTCCACTTT.

The rearrangement links TRBV4-3 to TRBJ2-1; D uncertain. The CDR3 totals 14 residues. Germline V gives CDR1 LGHNA, CDR2 YSLEER. V lost 1 base and J lost 5, with 9 bases in between. CDR3 bases: TGCGCCAGCAGCCAAGGACCCCCAGACAATGAGCAGTTCTTC. This encodes CASSQGPPDNEQFF.

This clone was counted only a few times. This rearrangement joins TRBV13 to TRBJ1-2, with D unclear. The CDR3 consists of 12 residues. Deletions cut 2 bases from V and 8 bases from J, with 9 bases between. Per the germline V gene, CDR1 is PRHDT and CDR2 is FYEKMQ (reference sequence). The CDR3 DNA is TGTGCCAGCAGCTTAAAACAGAAGGGCTACACCTTC. This codes for CASSLKQKGYTF.

J is TRBJ2-2 and V is TRBV5-5; D remains ambiguous. This CDR3 spans 15 amino acids. Deletions cut 0 bases from V and 5 bases from J, with 11 bases between. Germline V gene data show CDR1 as SGHKS and CDR2 as YYEKEE (reference sequence). CDR3 residues: CASSLDPSRTGELFF. The DNA for the CDR3 is TGTGCCAGCAGCTTGGACCCCTCTAGGACCGGGGAGCTGTTTTTT.

V is TRBV28 and J is TRBJ2-1, with D perhaps being TRBD1 or TRBD2 (5 bases each). This CDR3 spans 16 amino acids. The V and J ends lost 2 bases and 2 bases respectively, with 13 bases between them. Per the germline V gene, CDR1 is MDHEN and CDR2 is SYDVKM. DNA of the CDR3: TGTGCCAGCAGTTTAAGGGGAGCAGGGACCTACAATGAGCAGTTCTTC. This codes for CASSLRGAGTYNEQFF.

The gene calls are TRBV14 and TRBJ2-1; no clear D. V was cut by 1 base and J by 0 bases, with 7 bases left in between. Germline V gene data show CDR1 as SGHDN and CDR2 as FVKESK. The CDR3 contains 15 residues. CDR3 bases: TGTGCCAGCAGCCAAGTTACTGACTCCTACAATGAGCAGTTCTTC. Translation gives CASSQVTDSYNEQFF.

This chain connects TRBV5-1 to TRBJ1-2; D is uncertain. The CDR3 length is 15 residues. The germline gives CDR1 SGHRS, CDR2 YFSETQ. Trimming took 0 bases from V and 4 from J, leaving 13 bases between them. The CDR3 nucleotides read TGCGCCAGCAGCTTGGGTGGACGGGGAGCCTATGGCTACACCTTC. Protein sequence: CASSLGGRGAYGYTF.

This clone was recorded only once. This chain uses TRBV7-8 with TRBJ2-1; D uncertain. The ends were cut back, 1 base at V and 8 bases at J, with 9 bases in the middle. The CDR3 contains 13 residues. In germline, CDR1 is SGHVS, CDR2 FQNEAQ. The CDR3 protein is CASSLESGYEQFF. The CDR3 coding sequence is TGTGCCAGCAGCTTAGAATCGGGTTATGAGCAGTTCTTC.